The next 7 T cell receptor beta chains were all read from a single sample in a study of CXCR3-negative and CXCR3-positive naive CD8 T cells. Study observations and caveats: TRB CDR3s were more hydrophobic in CXCR3-positive than in CXCR3-negative naive cells.

No cognate antigen is known for these TCRs. The libraries of TRB cDNA were prepared using 5' RACE with UMI labels. Reanalyzing the 5' RACE reads, TCRdb keeps one entry per CDR3 protein, without DNA. Seen in this sample are over 5,000 distinct CDR3 sequences; the ten most common clones hold less than 2%. What was sequenced was naive CXCR3+ CD8+ T cells from blood. Specified subset: CD45RO-CCR7+CD27+CD95- naive CD8+ T cells expressing CXCR3 (TNR3+). The receptors stem from a human donor in good health. Some clones in this sample may be carry-over from other donors' samples.

The chain carries TRBV6-2 or TRBV6-3 and TRBJ1-2. The CDR3 totals 15 residues. The germline V gene encodes CDR1 MNHEY and CDR2 SVGEGT. CDR3 region: CASSVVVFAVDGYTF.

The rearrangement joins TRBV2 to TRBJ2-7; TCRdb names TRBD2, which stays unverified in the absence of DNA. Germline V gives CDR1 SNHLY, CDR2 FYNNEI. The CDR3 contains 12 residues. The chain's CDR3 is CPSMAGTHEQSF.

This chain links TRBV11-2 with TRBJ1-2. Germline V gene sequence: CDR1 SGHAT, CDR2 FQNNGV. The CDR3 is 16 amino acids. The CDR3 protein is CASSLPSTTLNYGYTF.

J is TRBJ2-1 and V is TRBV4-1. CDR1 and CDR2 (germline): MGHRA, YSYEKL. The CDR3 sequence is 12 residues long. The CDR3 sequence: CASSRNDNEQFF.

The CDR3 loop is CASSPLTAIYYGYTF. This chain joins TRBV7-9 and TRBJ1-2; TCRdb designates TRBD1, a call that cannot be tested without DNA. CDR1 and CDR2 (germline): SEHNR, FQNEAQ (reference sequence). The CDR3 is 15 residues long.

The chain uses TRBV27 and TRBJ1-1; TCRdb's assignment of TRBD1 cannot be checked, as there is no DNA. This CDR3 is built from 15 residues. CDR1 is MNHEY, CDR2 SMNVEV, per germline (reference sequence). CDR3 sequence: CASSYGQGMNTEAFF.

V usage is TRBV6-6 and J usage is TRBJ2-1; TCRdb picks TRBD2, but there is no DNA to check that call. This CDR3 region has 13 residues. Germline V lookup: CDR1 MNHNY, CDR2 SVGAGI (reference sequence). The CDR3 reads CASSYSEGNEQFF.